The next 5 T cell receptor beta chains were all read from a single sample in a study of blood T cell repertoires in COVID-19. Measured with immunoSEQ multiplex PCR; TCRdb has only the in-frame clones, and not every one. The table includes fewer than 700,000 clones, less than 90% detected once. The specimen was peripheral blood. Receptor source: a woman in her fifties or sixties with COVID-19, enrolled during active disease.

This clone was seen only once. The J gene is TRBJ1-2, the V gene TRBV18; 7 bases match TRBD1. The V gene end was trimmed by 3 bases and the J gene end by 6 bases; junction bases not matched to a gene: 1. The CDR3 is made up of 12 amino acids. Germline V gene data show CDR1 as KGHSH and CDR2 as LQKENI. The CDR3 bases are TGTGCCAGCTCACCTGGGACAGATGGCTACACCTTC. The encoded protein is CASSPGTDGYTF. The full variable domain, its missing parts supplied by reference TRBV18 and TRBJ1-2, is NAGVMQNPRHLVRRRGQEARLRCSPMKGHSHVYWYRQLPEEGLKFMVYLQKENIIDESGMPKERFSAEFPKEGPSILRIQQVVRGDSAAYFCASSPGTDGYTFGSGTRLTVV.

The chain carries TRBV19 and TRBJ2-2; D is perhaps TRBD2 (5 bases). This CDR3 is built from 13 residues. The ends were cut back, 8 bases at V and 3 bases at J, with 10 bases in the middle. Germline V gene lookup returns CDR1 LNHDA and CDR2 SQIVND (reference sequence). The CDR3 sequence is CASRGSDTGELFF. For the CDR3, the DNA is TGTGCCAGTCGAGGGTCAGACACCGGGGAGCTGTTTTTT.

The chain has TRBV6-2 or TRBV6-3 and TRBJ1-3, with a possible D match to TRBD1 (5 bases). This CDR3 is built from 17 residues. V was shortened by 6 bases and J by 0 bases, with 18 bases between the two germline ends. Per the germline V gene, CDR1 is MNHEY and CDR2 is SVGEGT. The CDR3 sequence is CASSPLSFDSSGNTIYF. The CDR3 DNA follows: TGTGCCAGCAGCCCACTAAGCTTCGACAGCTCTGGAAACACCATATATTTT.

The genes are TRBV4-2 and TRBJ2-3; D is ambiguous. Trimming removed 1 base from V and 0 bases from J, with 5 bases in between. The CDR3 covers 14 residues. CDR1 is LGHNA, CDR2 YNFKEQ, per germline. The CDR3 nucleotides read TGTGCCAGCAGCCAAGGCGTTAGCACAGATACGCAGTATTTT. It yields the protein CASSQGVSTDTQYF.

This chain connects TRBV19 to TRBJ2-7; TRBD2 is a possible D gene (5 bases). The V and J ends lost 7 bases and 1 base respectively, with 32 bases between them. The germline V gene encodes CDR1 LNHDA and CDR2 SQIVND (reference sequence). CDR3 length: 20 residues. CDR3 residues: CASNGLFEGTRRNPSYEQYF. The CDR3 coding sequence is TGTGCCAGTAATGGTTTGTTTGAGGGAACCAGACGAAATCCTTCCTACGAGCAGTACTTC.